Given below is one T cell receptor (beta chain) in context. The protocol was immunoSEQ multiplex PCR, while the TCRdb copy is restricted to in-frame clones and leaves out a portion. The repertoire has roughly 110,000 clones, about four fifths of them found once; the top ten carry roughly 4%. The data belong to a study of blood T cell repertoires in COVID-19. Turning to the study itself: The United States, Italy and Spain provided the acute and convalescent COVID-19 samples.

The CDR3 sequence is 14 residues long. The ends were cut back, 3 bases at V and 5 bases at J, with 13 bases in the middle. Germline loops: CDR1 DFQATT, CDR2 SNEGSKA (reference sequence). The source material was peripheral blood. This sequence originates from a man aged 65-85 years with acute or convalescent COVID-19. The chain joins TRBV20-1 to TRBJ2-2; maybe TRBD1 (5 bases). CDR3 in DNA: TGCAGTGCTAGTTTGGGGCTTGGGACCGGGGAGCTGTTTTTT. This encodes CSASLGLGTGELFF.